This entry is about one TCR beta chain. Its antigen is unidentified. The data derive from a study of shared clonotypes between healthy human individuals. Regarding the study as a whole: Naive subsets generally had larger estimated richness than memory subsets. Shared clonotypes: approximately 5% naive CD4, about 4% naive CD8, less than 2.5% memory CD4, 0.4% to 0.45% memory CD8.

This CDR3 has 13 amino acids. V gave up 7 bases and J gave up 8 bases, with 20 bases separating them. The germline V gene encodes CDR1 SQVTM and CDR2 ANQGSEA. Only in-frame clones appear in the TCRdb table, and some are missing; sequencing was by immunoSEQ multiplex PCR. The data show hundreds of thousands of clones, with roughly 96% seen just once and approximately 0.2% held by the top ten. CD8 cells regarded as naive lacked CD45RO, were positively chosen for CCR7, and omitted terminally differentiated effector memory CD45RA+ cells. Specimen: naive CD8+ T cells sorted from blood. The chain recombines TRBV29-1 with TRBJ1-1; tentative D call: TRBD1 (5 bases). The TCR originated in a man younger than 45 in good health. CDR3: CSARIRGAREAFF. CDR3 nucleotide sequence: TGCAGCGCCCGCATAAGAGGGGCTCGGGAAGCTTTCTTT.